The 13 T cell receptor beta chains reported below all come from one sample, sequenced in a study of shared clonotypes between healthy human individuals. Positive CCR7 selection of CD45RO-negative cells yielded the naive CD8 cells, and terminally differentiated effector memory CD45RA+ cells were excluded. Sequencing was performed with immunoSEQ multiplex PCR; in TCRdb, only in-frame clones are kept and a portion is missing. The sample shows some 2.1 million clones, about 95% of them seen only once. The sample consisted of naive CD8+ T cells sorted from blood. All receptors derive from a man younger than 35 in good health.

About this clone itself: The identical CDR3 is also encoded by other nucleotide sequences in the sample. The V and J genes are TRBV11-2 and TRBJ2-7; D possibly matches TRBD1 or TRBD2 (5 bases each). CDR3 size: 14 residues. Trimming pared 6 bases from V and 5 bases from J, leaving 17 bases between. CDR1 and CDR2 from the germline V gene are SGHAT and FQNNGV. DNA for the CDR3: TGTGCCAGCAGTTTCGGGACGGGGCTCCACGAGCAGTACTTC. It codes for CASSFGTGLHEQYF.

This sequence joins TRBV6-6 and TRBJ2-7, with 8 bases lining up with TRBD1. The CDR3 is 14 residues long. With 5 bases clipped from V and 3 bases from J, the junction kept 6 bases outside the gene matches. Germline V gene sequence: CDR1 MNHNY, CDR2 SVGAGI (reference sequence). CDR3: CASSPRTGRYEQYF. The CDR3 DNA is TGTGCCAGCAGTCCCCGGACAGGGCGCTACGAGCAGTACTTC.

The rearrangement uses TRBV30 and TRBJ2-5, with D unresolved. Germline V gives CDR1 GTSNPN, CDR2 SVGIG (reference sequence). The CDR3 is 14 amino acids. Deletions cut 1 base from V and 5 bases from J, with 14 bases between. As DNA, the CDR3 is TGTGCCTGGAGTGCCCCGGGCGACGCGGAGACCCAGTACTTC. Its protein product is CAWSAPGDAETQYF.

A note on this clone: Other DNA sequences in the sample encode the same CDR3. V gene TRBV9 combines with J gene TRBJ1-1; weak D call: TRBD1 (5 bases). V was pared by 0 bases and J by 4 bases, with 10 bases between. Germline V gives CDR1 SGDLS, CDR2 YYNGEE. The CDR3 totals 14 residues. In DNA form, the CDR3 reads TGTGCCAGCAGCGTAGAGGGGAAAGGCACTGAAGCTTTCTTT. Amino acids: CASSVEGKGTEAFF. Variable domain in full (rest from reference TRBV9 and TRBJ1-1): DSGVTQTPKHLITATGQRVTLRCSPRSGDLSVYWYQQSLDQGLQFLIQYYNGEERAKGNILERFSAQQFPDLHSELNLSSLELGDSALYFCASSVEGKGTEAFFGQGTRLTVV.

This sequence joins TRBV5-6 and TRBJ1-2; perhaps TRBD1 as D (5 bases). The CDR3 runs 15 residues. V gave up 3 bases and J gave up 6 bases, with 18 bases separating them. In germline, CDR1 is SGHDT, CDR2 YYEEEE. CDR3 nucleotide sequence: TGTGCCAGCAGCTGGGACTTTCCTAACGTGGATGGCTACACCTTC. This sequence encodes CASSWDFPNVDGYTF.

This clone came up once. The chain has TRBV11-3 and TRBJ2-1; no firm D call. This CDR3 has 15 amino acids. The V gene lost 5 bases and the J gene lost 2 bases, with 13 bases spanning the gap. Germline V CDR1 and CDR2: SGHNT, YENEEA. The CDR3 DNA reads TGTGCCAGCAGCCCCTCTCCTGGACCCTACAATGAGCAGTTCTTC. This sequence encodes CASSPSPGPYNEQFF.

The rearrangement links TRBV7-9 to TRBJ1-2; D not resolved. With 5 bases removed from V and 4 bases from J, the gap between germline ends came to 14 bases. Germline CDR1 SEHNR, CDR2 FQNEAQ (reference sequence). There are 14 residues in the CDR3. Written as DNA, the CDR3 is TGTGCCAGCAGCCCGGAGGAACAGTTCTATGGCTACACCTTC. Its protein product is CASSPEEQFYGYTF.

Here the CDR3 DNA reads TGTGCCAGCACCTCAAATAAGGACAGGGGGAACGAGCAGTACTTC. It encodes CASTSNKDRGNEQYF. The V and J genes are TRBV7-9 and TRBJ2-7, with 10 bases lining up with TRBD1. The CDR3 has 15 amino acids. The V gene end was trimmed by 7 bases and the J gene end by 5 bases; junction bases not matched to a gene: 11. Per the germline V gene, CDR1 is SEHNR and CDR2 is FQNEAQ (reference sequence).

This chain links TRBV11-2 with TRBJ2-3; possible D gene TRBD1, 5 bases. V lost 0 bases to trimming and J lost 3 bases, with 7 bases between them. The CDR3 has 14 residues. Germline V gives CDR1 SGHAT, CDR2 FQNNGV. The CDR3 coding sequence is TGTGCCAGCAGCTTAGAGGCAGGGACAGATACGCAGTATTTT. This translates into CASSLEAGTDTQYF. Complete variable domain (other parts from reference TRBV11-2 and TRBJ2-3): EAGVAQSPRYKIIEKRQSVAFWCNPISGHATLYWYQQILGQGPKLLIQFQNNGVVDDSQLPKDRFSAERLKGVDSTLKIQPAKLEDSAVYLCASSLEAGTDTQYFGPGTRLTVL.

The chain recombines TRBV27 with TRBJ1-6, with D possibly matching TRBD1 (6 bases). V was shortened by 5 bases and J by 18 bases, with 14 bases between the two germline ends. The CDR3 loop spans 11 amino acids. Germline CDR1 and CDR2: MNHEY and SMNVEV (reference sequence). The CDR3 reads CASSKGHRSHF. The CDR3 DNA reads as TGTGCCAGCAGTAAGGGACATCGTAGCCACTTT.

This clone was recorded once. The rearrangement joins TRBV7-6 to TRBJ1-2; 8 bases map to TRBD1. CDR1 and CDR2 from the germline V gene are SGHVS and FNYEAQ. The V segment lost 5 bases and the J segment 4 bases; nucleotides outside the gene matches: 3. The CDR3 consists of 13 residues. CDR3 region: CASSPTGVYGYTF. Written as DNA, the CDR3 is TGTGCCAGCAGCCCGACAGGGGTCTATGGCTACACCTTC. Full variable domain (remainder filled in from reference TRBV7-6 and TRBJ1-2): GAGVSQSPRYKVTKRGQDVALRCDPISGHVSLYWYRQALGQGPEFLTYFNYEAQQDKSGLPNDRFSAERPEGSISTLTIQRTEQRDSAMYRCASSPTGVYGYTFGSGTRLTVV.

The CDR3 region is CAITSGRRTGELFF. CDR3 bases: TGTGCCATCACTAGCGGGAGGAGGACCGGGGAGCTGTTTTTT. The chain carries TRBV27 and TRBJ2-2; 12 bases agree with TRBD2. The CDR3 sequence is 14 residues long. Germline-derived CDR1 and CDR2 are MNHEY and SMNVEV (reference sequence). The trim removed 10 bases at V and 5 bases at J, leaving 5 bases unmatched.

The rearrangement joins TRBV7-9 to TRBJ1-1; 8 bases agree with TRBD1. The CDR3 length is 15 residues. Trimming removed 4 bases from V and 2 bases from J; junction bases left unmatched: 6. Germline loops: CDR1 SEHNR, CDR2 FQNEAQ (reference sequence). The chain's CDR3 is CASSSGTGKNTEAFF. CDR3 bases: TGTGCCAGCAGCTCCGGGACAGGAAAAAACACTGAAGCTTTCTTT.